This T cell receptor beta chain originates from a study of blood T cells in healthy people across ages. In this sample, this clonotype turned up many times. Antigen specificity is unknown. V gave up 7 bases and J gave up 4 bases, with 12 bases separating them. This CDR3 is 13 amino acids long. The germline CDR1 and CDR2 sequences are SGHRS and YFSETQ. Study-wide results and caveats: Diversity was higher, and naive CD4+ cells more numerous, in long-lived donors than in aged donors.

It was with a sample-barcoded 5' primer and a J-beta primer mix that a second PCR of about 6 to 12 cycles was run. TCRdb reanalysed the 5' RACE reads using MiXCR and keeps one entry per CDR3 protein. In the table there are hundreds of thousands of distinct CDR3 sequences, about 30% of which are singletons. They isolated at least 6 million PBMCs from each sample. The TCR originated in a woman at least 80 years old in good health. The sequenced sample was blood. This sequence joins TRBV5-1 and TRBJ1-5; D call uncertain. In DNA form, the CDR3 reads TGCGCCAGCCGGGAGGAGCCAAATCAGCCCCAGCATTTT. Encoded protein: CASREEPNQPQHF.